The entry that follows covers one T cell receptor (beta chain) sequence. Per the original data handling: Cell counts per sample came from amplifying reference gene primers. Clones were sequenced by immunoSEQ multiplex PCR, and TCRdb holds only the in-frame ones, with some missing. V, J and clone size reflect that table, while D and trimming were determined from the DNA. Here the sample spans about 190,000 clones, less than 80% being singletons. Germline V gene lookup returns CDR1 SGHTA and CDR2 FQGNSA. This CDR3 comprises 14 residues. V lost 5 bases and J 5 bases, leaving 15 bases between the germline ends. The data are from a study of blood T cell repertoires in COVID-19. In the study overall: The samples span acute and convalescent COVID-19 from the United States, Italy and Spain.

The sequenced sample was peripheral blood. V is TRBV7-2 and J is TRBJ2-5; D is possibly TRBD2 (6 bases). The sequence was collected from a woman in her 50s with acute or convalescent COVID-19. The CDR3 bases are TGTGCCAGCAGCAGAAACCCCGGAGGGGAGACCCAGTACTTC. This gives the protein CASSRNPGGETQYF. The full variable domain, in which reference TRBV7-2 and TRBJ2-5 provide the parts outside the CDR3, is GAGVSQSPSNKVTEKGKDVELRCDPISGHTALYWYRQSLGQGLEFLIYFQGNSAPDKSGLPSDRFSAERTGGSVSTLTIQRTQQEDSAVYLCASSRNPGGETQYFGPGTRLLVL.